The text below deals with one T cell receptor (beta chain). The antigen it recognizes is unknown. Base qualities are not provided; no much larger clone lies one nucleotide away. The immunoSEQ assay used for TCR sequencing gave the T-cell fraction in both tumor and uninvolved lung tissue. The paper's processing steps were these. For survival analysis, patients were divided into high (upper tertile) and low (lower two tertiles) T-cell fraction groups, which were compared by log-rank test. A signed-rank test was used to check for differences in T-cell fraction between paired tumor and uninvolved lung. The table was pulled from immuneACCESS by TCRdb, which kept in-frame rearrangements only. Such tables lose some clones; where checked, under half of the loss comes from unresolved V genes, and the rest has no known cause. V, J and clone size are taken as reported in that table, and D and trimming were inferred from the DNA itself. This sample is represented by 21,000 or so clones; over 60% of them were singletons. The ten most abundant clones make up around 6% of the sample.

Enrollment in ICON was initiated in April 2016, and the last patient was enrolled in late 2018. Fresh tumor and matched uninvolved tissue for in-depth immune analyses, including TCR sequencing, were collected from a subcohort of approximately 82 patients. DNA isolated from bulk tissue, without cell sorting, was used for TCR sequencing. V drops 4 bases and J drops 6 bases, leaving 10 bases in between. From a lookup of the germline V gene, CDR1 and CDR2 are SGHTA and FQGNSA. The cysteine opens and the phenylalanine closes a CDR3 of 14 amino acids. Only CDR3 DNA is held: 42 bases, read in frame from base 1. These data come from a study of tumor-infiltrating lymphocytes in localized non-small cell lung cancer listed by TCRdb under 2021. Regarding the complete study: Several histologies were represented in the cohort, which also included both smokers and never-smokers as well as patients whose samples were collected after neoadjuvant chemotherapy. Each patient provided resected tumor tissue plus uninvolved lung tissue from the same patient, with the uninvolved lung tissue described as non-adjacent to the tumor. For around 57 patients, immunoSEQ T-cell fraction was compared between paired tumor and uninvolved lung. Alongside flow cytometry, multiplex immunofluorescence, RNA-seq, exome sequencing and proteomics, TCR sequencing was applied to the same patients as one of several integrated assays. The overall ICON cohort was composed of 140 or so surgical patients with localized non-small cell lung cancer whose tumors were resected. General conclusions and limits of the study: Recurrence-free survival showed no association with tumor T-cell fraction measured by TCR sequencing (p = 0.61). No difference in TCR-derived T-cell fraction was observed between the flow cytometry-defined immunotypes IM1 (good prognosis) and IM2 (poor prognosis). Assay coverage varied across patients depending on available tissue quantity, so only a subset of the cohort had TCR sequencing. Different pieces of the same tissue were used for different assays, so technical variation could not be separated from intratumor heterogeneity. In line with immunofluorescence CD3 counts, TCRbeta sequencing supported higher T cell infiltration in tumors compared with uninvolved lung tissue.

Sequencing input: lung tumor tissue. This receptor chain uses TRBV7-2 and TRBJ2-6; the D gene is unclear. This TCR came from a human donor with non-small cell lung cancer. The CDR3 corresponds to CASSYPAAANVLTF. The DNA sequence reads TGTGCCAGCAGCTATCCGGCAGCGGCCAACGTCCTGACTTTC. With all but the CDR3 taken from the reference TRBV7-2 and TRBJ2-6 genes, the full variable domain is: GAGVSQSPSNKVTEKGKDVELRCDPISGHTALYWYRQSLGQGLEFLIYFQGNSAPDKSGLPSDRFSAERTGGSVSTLTIQRTQQEDSAVYLCASSYPAAANVLTFGAGSRLTVL.